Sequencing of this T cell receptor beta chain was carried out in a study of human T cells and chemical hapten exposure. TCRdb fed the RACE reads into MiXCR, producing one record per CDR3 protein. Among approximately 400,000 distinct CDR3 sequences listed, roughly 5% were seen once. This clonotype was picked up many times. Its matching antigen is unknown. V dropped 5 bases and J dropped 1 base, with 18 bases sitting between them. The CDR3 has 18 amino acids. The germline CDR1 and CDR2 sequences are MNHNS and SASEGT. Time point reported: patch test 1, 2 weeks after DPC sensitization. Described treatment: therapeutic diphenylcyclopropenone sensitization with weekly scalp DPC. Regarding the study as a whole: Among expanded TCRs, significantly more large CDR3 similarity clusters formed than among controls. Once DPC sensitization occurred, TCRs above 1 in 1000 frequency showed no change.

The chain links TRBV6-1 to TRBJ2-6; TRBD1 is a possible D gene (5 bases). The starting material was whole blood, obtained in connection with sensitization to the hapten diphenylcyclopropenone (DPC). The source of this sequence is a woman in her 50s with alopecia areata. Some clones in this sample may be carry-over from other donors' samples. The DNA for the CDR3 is TGTGCCAGCAGTCCCACCCCGGGCAGGGTTTCTGGGGCCAACGTCCTGACTTTC. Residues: CASSPTPGRVSGANVLTF.